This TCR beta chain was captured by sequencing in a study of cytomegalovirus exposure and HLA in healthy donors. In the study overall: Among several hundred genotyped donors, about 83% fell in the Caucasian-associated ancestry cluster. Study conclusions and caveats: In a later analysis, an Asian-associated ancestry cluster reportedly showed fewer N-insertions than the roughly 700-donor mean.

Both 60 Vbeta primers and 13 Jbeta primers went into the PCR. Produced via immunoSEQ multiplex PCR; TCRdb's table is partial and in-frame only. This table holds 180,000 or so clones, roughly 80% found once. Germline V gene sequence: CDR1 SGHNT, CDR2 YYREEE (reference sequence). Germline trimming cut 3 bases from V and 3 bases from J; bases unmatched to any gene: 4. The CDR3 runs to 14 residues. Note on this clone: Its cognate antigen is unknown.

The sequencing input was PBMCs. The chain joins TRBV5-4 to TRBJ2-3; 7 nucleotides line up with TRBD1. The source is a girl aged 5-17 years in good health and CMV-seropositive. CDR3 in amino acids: CASSSRTGTDTQYF. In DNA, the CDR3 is TGTGCCAGCAGCTCCCGGACAGGAACAGATACGCAGTATTTT.